These 9 T cell receptor beta chains share one sample of origin, sequenced in a study of Graves' ophthalmopathy and Graves' hyperthyroidism listed by TCRdb under 2018. Reads for this sample came from an Illumina HiSeq 2000. For repertoire sequencing, the TCR beta CDR3 regions were amplified from RNA transcripts. The first round of RT-PCR was done with HTBI primers and the Qiagen OneStep RT-PCR kit, and was followed by a second round of multiplex PCR, then size selection and purification. The raw public data were reprocessed by TCRdb itself: fastp quality trimming at Q25, MiXCR clonotype calling, in-frame beta chains only. Rows merge per CDR3 protein into single entries with the most common DNA and genes. For this sample the table gives some 380,000 distinct CDR3 sequences, of which 15% to 19% were detected only once. The top ten clones comprise around 6.6% of the sample. Sequencing used peripheral blood. These receptors were collected from a woman aged 18-29 years with stable Graves' hyperthyroidism. Donor details come from another sample of the same person, matched by shared clones.

This clonotype was seen at least ten times. The chain is built from TRBV19 and TRBJ1-5; unclear D gene. Per germline, CDR1 LNHDA and CDR2 SQIVND (reference sequence). The V and J ends lost 0 bases and 0 bases respectively, with 12 bases between them. The CDR3 loop spans 17 amino acids. DNA for the CDR3: TGTGCCAGTAGTATAGACAGGAGAACTTATAGCAATCAGCCCCAGCATTTT. Amino acids: CASSIDRRTYSNQPQHF.

Many counts were recorded for this clonotype. This chain joins TRBV28 and TRBJ1-3; TRBD1 matches 8 bases. Germline CDR1 reads MDHEN; CDR2 reads SYDVKM. V lost 5 bases and J lost 2; bases outside the gene matches: 11. The CDR3 is made up of 17 amino acids. The CDR3 DNA sequence: TGTGCCAGCAGTCCCCGACAGGGGAAAGAGGCTGGAAACACCATATATTTT. It codes for CASSPRQGKEAGNTIYF.

In its sample, this clonotype was seen a few times. The rearrangement links TRBV5-1 to TRBJ2-2; D possibly corresponds to TRBD1 (6 bases). CDR3 length equals 15 residues. From germline, CDR1 is SGHRS and CDR2 YFSETQ. Trimming pared 0 bases from V and 7 bases from J, leaving 13 bases between. The CDR3 bases are TGCGCCAGCAGCTTGGGGACAGTTTCAGGCGGGGAGCTGTTTTTT. This translates into CASSLGTVSGGELFF.

This clonotype was counted at least ten times. The V gene is TRBV12-3 or TRBV12-4, the J gene TRBJ1-6, with D uncertain. This CDR3 spans 13 amino acids. V lost 2 bases to trimming and J lost 10 bases, with 9 bases between them. The CDR3 region is CASSLMSKSPLHF. The CDR3 nucleotides are TGTGCCAGCAGTTTAATGTCGAAATCACCCCTCCACTTT.

There are many counts of this clonotype. The CDR3 DNA reads as TGTGCCAGCAGCCTAGAGAACCTCTATGGCTACACCTTC. Translation: CASSLENLYGYTF. The rearrangement uses TRBV12-3 or TRBV12-4 and TRBJ1-2, with D unresolved. The CDR3 extends over 13 amino acids. Trimming took 6 bases from V and 4 from J, leaving 12 bases between them.

There are many counts of this clonotype. The rearrangement links TRBV28 to TRBJ2-7; 8 positions match TRBD1. V lost 10 bases and J lost 0; bases outside the gene matches: 5. The CDR3 contains 13 residues. The germline V gene encodes CDR1 MDHEN and CDR2 SYDVKM. The CDR3 DNA reads TGTGCCATCCGGGACAGGAGCTCCTACGAGCAGTACTTC. As protein: CAIRDRSSYEQYF.

This clonotype appeared many times. The chain joins TRBV6-2 or TRBV6-3 to TRBJ1-3, with D unresolved. V was cut by 1 base and J by 0 bases, with 4 bases left in between. This CDR3 is built from 14 residues. The germline gives CDR1 MNHEY, CDR2 SVGEGT. The CDR3, as DNA: TGTGCCAGCAGTTACTACCGCTCTGGAAACACCATATATTTT. This gives the protein CASSYYRSGNTIYF.

In this sample, this clonotype turned up many times. The V call is TRBV12-3 or TRBV12-4, the J call TRBJ1-5; 7 bases map to TRBD1. The CDR3 length is 13 residues. V gave up 9 bases and J gave up 7 bases; unmatched junction bases: 9. The CDR3 loop reads CASRQGLGQPQHF. Written as DNA, the CDR3 is TGTGCCAGTCGACAGGGTTTGGGACAGCCCCAGCATTTT.

The V and J genes are TRBV11-2 and TRBJ2-7; 13 bases line up with TRBD2. There are 17 residues in the CDR3. Per the germline V gene, CDR1 is SGHAT and CDR2 is FQNNGV. With V trimmed by 5 bases and J by 2 bases, 9 bases remained unmatched. The DNA of the CDR3 is TGTGCCAGCAGCCTAACTAGCGGGGGGGCGCATCCCTACGAGCAGTACTTC. Translated, it gives CASSLTSGGAHPYEQYF.